This T cell receptor beta chain was sequenced during a study of CD8 T cells in ankylosing spondylitis. Findings and limits, study-wide: One TCR beta motif, made up of several highly homologous variants, appeared characteristic of ankylosing spondylitis blood. Within matched ankylosing spondylitis synovial fluid, disease-linked clones were reportedly significantly enriched.

A quantitative 5'-RACE method, one with molecular barcodes, was used to make TCR beta libraries. TCRdb itself ran the 5' RACE reads through MiXCR, one entry per CDR3 protein. The sample carries hundreds of thousands of distinct CDR3 sequences, 7.5% to 9.5% recorded once. This clonotype has only a few counts. No antigen is known for it. Unmatched junction bases numbered 3, after V lost 0 bases and J lost 0 bases. The CDR3 loop spans 16 amino acids. Germline V gives CDR1 SGHAT, CDR2 FQNNGV. The chain joins TRBV11-2 to TRBJ2-3; 7 bases match TRBD2. The TCR was taken from a female donor with ankylosing spondylitis or in good health (not recorded which). The sequenced material came from blood, either unsorted or a sorted T cell fraction (not recorded which). The CDR3 DNA reads TGTGCCAGCAGCTTAGATCTAGCGGCTAGCACAGATACGCAGTATTTT. It encodes CASSLDLAASTDTQYF.